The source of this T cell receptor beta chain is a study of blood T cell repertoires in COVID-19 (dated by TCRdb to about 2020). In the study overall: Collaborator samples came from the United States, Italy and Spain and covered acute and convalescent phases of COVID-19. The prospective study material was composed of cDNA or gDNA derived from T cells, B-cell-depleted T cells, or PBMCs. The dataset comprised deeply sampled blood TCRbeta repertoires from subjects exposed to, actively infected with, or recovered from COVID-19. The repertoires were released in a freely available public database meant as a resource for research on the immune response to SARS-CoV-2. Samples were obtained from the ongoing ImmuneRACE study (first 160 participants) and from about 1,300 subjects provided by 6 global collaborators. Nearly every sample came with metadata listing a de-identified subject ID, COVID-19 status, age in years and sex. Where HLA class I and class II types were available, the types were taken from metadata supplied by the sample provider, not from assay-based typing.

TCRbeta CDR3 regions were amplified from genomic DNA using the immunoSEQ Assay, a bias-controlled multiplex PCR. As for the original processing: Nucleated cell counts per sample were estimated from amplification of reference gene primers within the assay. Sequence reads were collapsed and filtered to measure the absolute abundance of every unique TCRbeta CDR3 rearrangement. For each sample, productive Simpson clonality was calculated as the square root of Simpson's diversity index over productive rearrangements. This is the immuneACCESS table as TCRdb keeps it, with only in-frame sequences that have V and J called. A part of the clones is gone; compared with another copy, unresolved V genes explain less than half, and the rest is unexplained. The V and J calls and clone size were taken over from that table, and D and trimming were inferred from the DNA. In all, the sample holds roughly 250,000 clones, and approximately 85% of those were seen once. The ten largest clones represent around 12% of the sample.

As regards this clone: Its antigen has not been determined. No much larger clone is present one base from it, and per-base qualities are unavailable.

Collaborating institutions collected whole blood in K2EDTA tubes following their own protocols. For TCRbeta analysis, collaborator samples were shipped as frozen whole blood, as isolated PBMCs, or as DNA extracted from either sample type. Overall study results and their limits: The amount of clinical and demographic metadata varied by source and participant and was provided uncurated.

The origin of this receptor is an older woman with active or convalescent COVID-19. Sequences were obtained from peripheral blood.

CDR3 protein: CASSPGEKLFF. The nucleotide sequence is TGTGCCAGCAGCCCGGGGGAAAAACTGTTTTTT. Recombination linked TRBV7-9 to TRBJ1-4, with no D gene named confidently. V is clipped by 5 bases and J by 8 bases, and the sequence between their germline boundaries is 6 bases long. The CDR3 holds 11 amino acids from the cysteine to the phenylalanine. Only the CDR3 portion is preserved as DNA: 33 bases, with reading frame beginning at the first base. CDR1 and CDR2, per the germline V gene (reference sequence), are SEHNR and FQNEAQ.